Following are 2 T cell receptor beta chains from one sample sequenced in a study of cytomegalovirus exposure and HLA in healthy donors. The PCR had 60 Vbeta and 13 Jbeta primers. Data came from immunoSEQ multiplex PCR; TCRdb stores just in-frame clones and leaves some out. This table has under 200,000 clones, around 84% appearing once. The sequenced material came from PBMCs. The receptor source for this set is a man younger than 35 in good health and CMV-seronegative.

The chain links TRBV13 to TRBJ2-7; a possible D gene is TRBD2 (7 bases). This CDR3 is 16 amino acids long. CDR1 and CDR2 from the germline V gene are PRHDT and FYEKMQ (reference sequence). Trimming cost V 5 bases and J 2 bases, with 19 bases left between them. The DNA for the CDR3 is TGTGCCAGCAGCCTCCTAGGGGGGCGGGGGACCTACGAGCAGTACTTC. Amino acid sequence: CASSLLGGRGTYEQYF.

V usage is TRBV4-1 and J usage is TRBJ2-5; TRBD1 agrees at 7 bases. The DNA end favors TRBJ2-7, so the J call may be wrong. Germline V CDR1 and CDR2: MGHRA, YSYEKL. This CDR3 spans 14 amino acids. In DNA, the CDR3 is TGCGCCAGCAGCCATGGACAGGACTCCTACGAGCAGTACTTC. This translates into CASSHGQDSYEQYF.